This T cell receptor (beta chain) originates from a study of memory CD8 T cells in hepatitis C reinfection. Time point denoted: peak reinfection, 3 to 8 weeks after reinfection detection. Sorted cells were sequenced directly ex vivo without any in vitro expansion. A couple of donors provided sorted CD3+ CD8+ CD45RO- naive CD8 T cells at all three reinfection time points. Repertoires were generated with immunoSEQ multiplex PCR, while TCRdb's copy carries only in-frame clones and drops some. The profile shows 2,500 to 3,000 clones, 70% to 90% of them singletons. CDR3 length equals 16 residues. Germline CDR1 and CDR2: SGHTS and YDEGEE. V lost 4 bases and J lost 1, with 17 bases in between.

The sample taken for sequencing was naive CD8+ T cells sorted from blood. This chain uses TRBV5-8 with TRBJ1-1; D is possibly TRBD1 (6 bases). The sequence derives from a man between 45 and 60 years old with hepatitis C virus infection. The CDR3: CASSDWGGAENTEAFF. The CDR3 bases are TGTGCCAGCAGCGATTGGGGGGGGGCGGAGAACACTGAAGCTTTCTTT.